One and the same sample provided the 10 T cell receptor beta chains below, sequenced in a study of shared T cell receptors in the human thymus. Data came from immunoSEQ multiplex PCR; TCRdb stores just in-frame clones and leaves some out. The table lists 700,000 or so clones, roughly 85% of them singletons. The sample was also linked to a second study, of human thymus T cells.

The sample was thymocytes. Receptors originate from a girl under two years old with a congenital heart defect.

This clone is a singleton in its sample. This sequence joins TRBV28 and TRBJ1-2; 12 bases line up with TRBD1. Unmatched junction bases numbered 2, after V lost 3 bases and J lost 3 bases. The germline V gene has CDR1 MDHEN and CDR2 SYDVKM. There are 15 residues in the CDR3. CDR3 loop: CASSFRDRGHYGYTF. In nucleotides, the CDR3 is TGTGCCAGCAGTTTCCGGGACAGGGGGCACTATGGCTACACCTTC.

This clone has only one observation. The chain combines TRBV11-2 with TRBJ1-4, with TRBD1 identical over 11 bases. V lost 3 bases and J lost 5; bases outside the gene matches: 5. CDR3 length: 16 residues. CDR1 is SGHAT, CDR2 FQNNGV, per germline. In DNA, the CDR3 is TGTGCCAGCAGCTTCCGGGACAGGGGGGAGAATGAAAAACTGTTTTTT. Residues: CASSFRDRGENEKLFF.

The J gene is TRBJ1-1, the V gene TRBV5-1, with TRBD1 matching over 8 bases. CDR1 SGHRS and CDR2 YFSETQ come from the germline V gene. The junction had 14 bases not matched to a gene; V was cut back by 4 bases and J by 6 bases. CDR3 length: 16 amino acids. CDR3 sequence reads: CASSATGAPSGAEAFF. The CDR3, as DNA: TGCGCCAGCAGCGCGACAGGGGCGCCGTCGGGGGCTGAAGCTTTCTTT.

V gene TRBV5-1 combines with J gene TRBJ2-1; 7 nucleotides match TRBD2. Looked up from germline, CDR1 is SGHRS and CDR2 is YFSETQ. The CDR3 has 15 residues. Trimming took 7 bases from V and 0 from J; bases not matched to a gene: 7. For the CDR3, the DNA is TGCGCCAGCGTGAAGCGGGACCCCTCCTACAATGAGCAGTTCTTC. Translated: CASVKRDPSYNEQFF.

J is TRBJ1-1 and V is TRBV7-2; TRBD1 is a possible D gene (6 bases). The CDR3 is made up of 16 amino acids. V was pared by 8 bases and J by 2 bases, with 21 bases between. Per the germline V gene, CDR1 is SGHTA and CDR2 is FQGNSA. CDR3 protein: CASRPRGGGANTEAFF. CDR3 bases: TGTGCCAGCCGACCCCGGGGCGGGGGCGCCAACACTGAAGCTTTCTTT.

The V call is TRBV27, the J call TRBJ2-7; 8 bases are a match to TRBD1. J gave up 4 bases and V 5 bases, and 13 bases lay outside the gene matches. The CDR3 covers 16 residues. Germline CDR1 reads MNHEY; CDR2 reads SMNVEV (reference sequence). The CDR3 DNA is TGTGCCAGCAGTCGCCCGGGACAGGCGAACGTGTACGAGCAGTACTTC. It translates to CASSRPGQANVYEQYF.

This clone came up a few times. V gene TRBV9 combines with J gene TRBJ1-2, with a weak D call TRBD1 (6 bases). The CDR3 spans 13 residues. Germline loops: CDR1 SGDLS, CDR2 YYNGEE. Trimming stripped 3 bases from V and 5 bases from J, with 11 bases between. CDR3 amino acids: CASSATGTYGYTF. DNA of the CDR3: TGTGCCAGCAGCGCCACAGGGACATATGGCTACACCTTC. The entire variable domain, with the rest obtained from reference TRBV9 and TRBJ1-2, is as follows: DSGVTQTPKHLITATGQRVTLRCSPRSGDLSVYWYQQSLDQGLQFLIQYYNGEERAKGNILERFSAQQFPDLHSELNLSSLELGDSALYFCASSATGTYGYTFGSGTRLTVV.

DNA for the CDR3: TGTGCCAGCAGTTTGCGGGTGAATTCACCCCTCCACTTT. Its translation: CASSLRVNSPLHF. The genes are TRBV28 and TRBJ1-6; D unclear. V lost 3 bases and J lost 7, with 7 bases in between. Germline V lookup: CDR1 MDHEN, CDR2 SYDVKM. This CDR3 spans 13 amino acids.

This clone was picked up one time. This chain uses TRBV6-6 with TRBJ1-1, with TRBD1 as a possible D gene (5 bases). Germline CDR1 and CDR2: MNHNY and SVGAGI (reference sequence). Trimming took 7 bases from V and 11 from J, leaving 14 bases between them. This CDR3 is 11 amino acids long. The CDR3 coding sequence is TGTGCCAGCACTAGGGGAAAAAGGGCTTTCTTT. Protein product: CASTRGKRAFF.

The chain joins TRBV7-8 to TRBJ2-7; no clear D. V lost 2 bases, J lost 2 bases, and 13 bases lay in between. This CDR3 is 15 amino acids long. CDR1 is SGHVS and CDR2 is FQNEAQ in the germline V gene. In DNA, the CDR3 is TGTGCCAGCAGCTTATCCCACTTACGGGCCTACGAGCAGTACTTC. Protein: CASSLSHLRAYEQYF.